These 14 T cell receptor beta chains share one sample of origin, sequenced in a study of blood T cells in healthy people across ages. The use of a sample-barcoded 5' primer and a J-beta primer mix characterized a second PCR of about 7 to 12 cycles. TCRdb analysed the 5' RACE reads with MiXCR anew, one entry per CDR3 protein. The sample holds about 290,000 distinct CDR3 sequences, 25% to 30% seen once. The sample taken for sequencing was blood. Receptors originate from a woman aged 70-85 years in good health.

The table lists this clonotype with a few counts. The chain employs TRBV20-1 and TRBJ2-3; no definite D call. CDR1 and CDR2 (germline): DFQATT, SNEGSKA (reference sequence). The V end was cut by 1 base, the J end by 0 bases, with 17 bases between. The CDR3 extends over 17 amino acids. The CDR3 region is CSARVAAAEPSTDTQYF. CDR3 DNA: TGCAGTGCTAGAGTTGCCGCCGCTGAGCCTAGCACAGATACGCAGTATTTT.

This clonotype was seen more than once but under ten times. The chain has TRBV24-1 and TRBJ2-1; a weak D match, TRBD1 (5 bases). This CDR3 region has 14 residues. Germline V gene lookup returns CDR1 KGHDR and CDR2 SFDVKD. Trimming stripped 3 bases from V and 5 bases from J, with 10 bases between. CDR3 coding DNA: TGTGCCACCAGTGATCCACAGGTCCACAATGAGCAGTTCTTC. Translated: CATSDPQVHNEQFF.

This chain joins TRBV19 and TRBJ2-5; 8 nucleotides line up with TRBD2. The J call is in doubt because the DNA end fits TRBJ2-1 better. The CDR3 is 17 amino acids. From germline, CDR1 is LNHDA and CDR2 SQIVND (reference sequence). CDR3 bases: TGTGCCAGTAGCGATCACCCTCCGGGACTAGGGGATCCTGAGCAGTTCTTC. It specifies CASSDHPPGLGDPEQFF.

This clonotype turned up a few times. This chain uses TRBV20-1 with TRBJ2-1; D possibly corresponds to TRBD1 (6 bases). The germline gives CDR1 DFQATT, CDR2 SNEGSKA (reference sequence). Trimming removed 5 bases from V and 3 bases from J, with 14 bases in between. CDR3 length equals 14 residues. DNA for the CDR3: TGCAGTGCTGGGGGCGCGGGCGGCTACAATGAGCAGTTCTTC. It yields the protein CSAGGAGGYNEQFF.

This clonotype has more than one count but fewer than ten. A much larger clone sits a single nucleotide away, making a read error possible. This chain connects TRBV20-1 to TRBJ2-5; 11 bases align to TRBD1. Germline trimming cut 6 bases from V and 5 bases from J; bases unmatched to any gene: 14. Per the germline V gene, CDR1 is DFQATT and CDR2 is SNEGSKA (reference sequence). The CDR3 runs to 16 residues. CDR3 protein: CSAESGQGARDETQYF. Written as DNA, the CDR3 is TGCAGTGCGGAGAGTGGACAGGGGGCGCGAGACGAGACCCAGTACTTC.

This clonotype was recorded many times. The chain links TRBV12-3 or TRBV12-4 to TRBJ2-5; a weak D match, TRBD1 (5 bases). The CDR3 has 16 amino acids. V was trimmed by 4 bases and J by 3 bases, leaving 18 bases between them. The CDR3 DNA sequence: TGTGCCAGCAGTTACTCTGGGGCCAAAACGAAAGAGACCCAGTACTTC. It specifies CASSYSGAKTKETQYF.

V gene TRBV28 combines with J gene TRBJ1-6; D gene unclear. The V gene lost 6 bases and the J gene lost 11 bases, with 17 bases spanning the gap. This CDR3 contains 14 residues. Germline V gene data show CDR1 as MDHEN and CDR2 as SYDVKM. CDR3 sequence reads: CASRGFGSGTPLHF. Here the CDR3 DNA reads TGTGCCAGCAGAGGATTTGGGTCCGGAACACCCCTCCACTTT.

In its sample, this clonotype was seen many times. CDR3 sequence: CSVVGQGNMNTEAFF. The CDR3, as DNA: TGCAGCGTTGTTGGACAGGGAAACATGAACACTGAAGCTTTCTTT. The rearrangement uses TRBV29-1 and TRBJ1-1; TRBD1 aligns across 8 bases. CDR1 is SQVTM and CDR2 is ANQGSEA in the germline V gene. J was trimmed by 0 bases and V by 4 bases; bases with no gene match: 7. This CDR3 spans 15 amino acids.

The rearrangement links TRBV27 to TRBJ2-5; weak D call: TRBD1 (6 bases). V lost 6 bases and J 11 bases, leaving 19 bases between the germline ends. The CDR3 covers 13 residues. CDR1 is MNHEY, CDR2 SMNVEV, per germline (reference sequence). This CDR3 is CASRSTGFGEQYF. The CDR3 DNA follows: TGTGCCAGCAGGTCGACAGGCTTCGGGGAGCAGTACTTC.

Many counts were recorded for this clonotype. The chain joins TRBV6-1 to TRBJ1-2; D unclear. Per germline, CDR1 MNHNS and CDR2 SASEGT. The CDR3 is 13 residues long. V lost 9 bases to trimming and J lost 1 base, with 12 bases between them. CDR3: CASDLVDNYGYTF. The DNA for the CDR3 is TGTGCCAGTGACTTGGTGGATAACTATGGCTACACCTTC.

V usage is TRBV10-3 and J usage is TRBJ2-5, with unresolved D. The DNA end favors TRBJ2-1, so the J call may be wrong. The CDR3 runs 13 residues. Germline CDR1 reads ENHRY; CDR2 reads SYGVKD. The DNA of the CDR3 is TGTGCCATCAGTGAGTTCACGGGCAATGAGCAGTTCTTC. Amino acids: CAISEFTGNEQFF.

Remarks on this clonotype: Its ends do not fully match the called genes, so a read error is possible. V gene TRBV7-3 combines with J gene TRBJ2-1; D is unclear. This CDR3 has 16 amino acids. The V gene's germline CDR1 is SGHTA and CDR2 FQGTGA. The CDR3: CASSLGAKTRNNERFF. The CDR3 bases are TGTGCCAGCAGCTTGGGCGCAAAGACACGTAACAATGAGCGGTTCTTC. Complete variable domain (other parts from reference TRBV7-3 and TRBJ2-1): GAGVSQTPSNKVTEKGKYVELRCDPISGHTALYWYRQSLGQGPEFLIYFQGTGAADDSGLPNDRFFAVRPEGSVSTLKIQRTERGDSAVYLCASSLGAKTRNNERFFGPGTRLTVL.

The V call is TRBV20-1, the J call TRBJ2-2, with a possible D match to TRBD1 (6 bases). This CDR3 is built from 17 residues. Between the trimmed V and J ends, which lost 6 bases and 0 bases, there was a span of 20 bases. CDR1 and CDR2 from the germline V gene are DFQATT and SNEGSKA (reference sequence). Written as DNA, the CDR3 is TGCAGTGCCCGGCGGACAGTCACCCTACCGAACACCGGGGAGCTGTTTTTT. Residues: CSARRTVTLPNTGELFF.

This clonotype was detected only a few times. The chain carries TRBV20-1 and TRBJ2-5; TRBD2 aligns across 12 bases. The CDR3 is made up of 16 amino acids. Germline assignment: CDR1 DFQATT and CDR2 SNEGSKA (reference sequence). Trimming at V came to 3 bases and at J to 2 bases, leaving 7 bases not matched to a gene. The DNA of the CDR3 is TGCAGTGCTAGTCCGCTAGCGGGAGGGAGGCAAGAGACCCAGTACTTC. Translating it yields CSASPLAGGRQETQYF.